This T cell receptor beta chain was found in a study of early T cells in non-severe SARS-CoV-2 infection. This clonotype was observed a few times. Its antigen remains unknown. Molecules of cDNA were individually given unique molecular identifiers that were attached to them. TCRdb redid the calling of the 5' RACE reads with MiXCR, one entry per CDR3 protein. The sample consists of about 26,000 distinct CDR3 sequences, roughly 4.1% of them appearing once. This CDR3 is 18 amino acids long. Study-wide results and caveats: VDJdb matching skewed toward anti-spike CD8 responses, missing private and CD4 specificities.

Sequencing was carried out using whole blood. The source is an adult who was a healthcare worker with PCR-confirmed SARS-CoV-2 infection or an uninfected control (not recorded which). The chain carries TRBV12-2 and TRBJ1-6. TRBV12-2 is assigned pseudogene status. CDR3 nucleotides: TGTGCAAGTCGCTTTAAACCCATCTGGGGAATACGCGATTCACCCCTCCACTTT. Amino acids: CASRFKPIWGIRDSPLHF.